This TCR beta chain was recovered during a study of cytomegalovirus exposure and HLA in healthy donors. The length of the CDR3 is 16 residues. V shed 1 base and J shed 1 base, with 13 bases lying between them. Germline loops: CDR1 MGHDK, CDR2 SYGVNS. In the PCR, 60 Vbeta and 13 Jbeta primers were used. Original processing methods: A later analysis counted 80 million or so unique TCR beta chains, some 12 million shared. Using immunoSEQ multiplex PCR, the repertoire was profiled, and TCRdb retains in-frame clones only, with some absent. From that table come the V and J calls and clone size; the DNA was used to work out D and trimming. The table includes 60,000 or so clones, 75% to 80% detected once.

Sequences were obtained from PBMCs. The V gene is TRBV25-1, the J gene TRBJ1-1; D remains ambiguous. The origin of this receptor is a female donor in good health and CMV-seronegative. CDR3 in amino acids: CASSELGEGANTEAFF. The CDR3 nucleotides are TGTGCCAGCAGTGAATTAGGTGAGGGTGCGAACACTGAAGCTTTCTTT.